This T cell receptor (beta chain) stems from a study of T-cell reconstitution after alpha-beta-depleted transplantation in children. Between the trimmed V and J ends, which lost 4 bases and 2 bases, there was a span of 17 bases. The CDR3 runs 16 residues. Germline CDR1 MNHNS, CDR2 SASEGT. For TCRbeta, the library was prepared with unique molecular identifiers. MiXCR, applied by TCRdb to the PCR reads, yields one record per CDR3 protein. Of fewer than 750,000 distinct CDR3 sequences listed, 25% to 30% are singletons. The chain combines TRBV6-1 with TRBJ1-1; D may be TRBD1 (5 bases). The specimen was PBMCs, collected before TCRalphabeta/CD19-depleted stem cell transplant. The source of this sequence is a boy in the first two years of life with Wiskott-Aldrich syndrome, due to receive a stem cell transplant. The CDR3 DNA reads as TGTGCCAGCAGTGTCTTCGGTCAAGGGGCTAACACTGAAGCTTTCTTT. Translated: CASSVFGQGANTEAFF.